This T cell receptor (beta chain) was sequenced in a study of blood T cell repertoires in COVID-19. Looking at the study overall: Material from acute and convalescent COVID-19 was sourced from the United States, Italy and Spain. T cells, B-cell-depleted T cells, or PBMCs provided the cDNA or gDNA that served as material.

Membership in each cohort depended on participant-reported clinical history. The germline V gene encodes CDR1 LGHNA and CDR2 YNFKEQ. The length of the CDR3 is 14 residues. Trimming left V 0 bases short and J 8 bases short, with 11 bases between. The protocol was immunoSEQ multiplex PCR, while the TCRdb copy is restricted to in-frame clones and leaves out a portion. The table lists fewer than 500,000 clones, about 85% of them singletons. V and J are TRBV4-2 and TRBJ1-3; D not certain. Sequencing input: PBMCs or T cells enriched from blood (not recorded which). The sequence was collected from a woman aged 18-30 years with acute COVID-19. CDR3 bases: TGTGCCAGCAGCCAAGAGGTTCAGTCACACACCATATATTTT. The encoded protein is CASSQEVQSHTIYF.